This T cell receptor (beta chain) was recovered during a study of blood T cell repertoires in COVID-19. Across the whole study: Collection of acute and convalescent COVID-19 samples took place in the United States, Italy and Spain. PBMCs, B-cell-depleted T cells, or T cells provided the cDNA or gDNA that made up the material.

The V gene's germline CDR1 is SGHKS and CDR2 YYEKEE (reference sequence). This CDR3 has 15 residues. Trimming removed 0 bases at V and 6 bases at J, with 16 bases between. Original analysis: Estimation of nucleated cell counts relied on the amplification of reference gene primers. Data came from immunoSEQ multiplex PCR; TCRdb stores just in-frame clones and leaves some out. That table gives V, J and clone size, and the DNA gave D and trimming. The table lists about 160,000 clones, 80% to 90% of them singletons. The chain uses TRBV5-5 and TRBJ2-7; maybe TRBD1 (5 bases). The TCR sequence derives from a human donor in a cohort sampled during active COVID-19. Source material: peripheral blood. The CDR3 is CASSLGPKGSSEQYF. In nucleotides, the CDR3 is TGTGCCAGCAGCTTGGGACCGAAGGGGTCAAGCGAGCAGTACTTC.